Presented here are 7 T cell receptor beta chains from one specimen sequenced in a study of blood T cell repertoires in COVID-19. Sequencing was performed with immunoSEQ multiplex PCR; in TCRdb, only in-frame clones are kept and a portion is missing. Of roughly 250,000 clones detected, about 86% appear once; the ten largest clones hold roughly 8.6%. Material: peripheral blood. Receptor source: a man aged 40-49 years with active or convalescent COVID-19.

The V gene is TRBV7-2, the J gene TRBJ1-3, with D perhaps matching TRBD1 (5 bases). Trimming pared 7 bases from V and 0 bases from J, leaving 10 bases between. Germline V gene lookup returns CDR1 SGHTA and CDR2 FQGNSA. This CDR3 is 14 amino acids long. The CDR3 here is CASTDSSSGNTIYF. The CDR3 DNA reads TGTGCCAGCACCGACAGTTCCTCTGGAAACACCATATATTTT.

J is TRBJ2-7 and V is TRBV7-9, with D maybe TRBD2 (5 bases). CDR1 is SEHNR, CDR2 FQNEAQ, per germline (reference sequence). V was pared by 5 bases and J by 5 bases, with 16 bases between. The CDR3 spans 14 residues. This chain's CDR3 is CASSPVGKNNEQYF. For the CDR3, the DNA is TGTGCCAGCAGCCCGGTCGGGAAAAATAACGAGCAGTACTTC.

The CDR3 loop is CAVHLGDSLDTQYF. Written as DNA, the CDR3 is TGTGCCGTTCACCTTGGCGACTCCCTCGATACGCAGTATTTT. The chain combines TRBV10-3 with TRBJ2-3; D ambiguous. Trimming removed 11 bases from V and 6 bases from J, with 21 bases in between. There are 14 residues in the CDR3. The germline gives CDR1 ENHRY, CDR2 SYGVKD.

This chain links TRBV18 with TRBJ2-1, with 10 bases identical to TRBD2. Germline V CDR1 and CDR2: KGHSH, LQKENI. J was trimmed by 4 bases and V by 2 bases; bases with no gene match: 14. This CDR3 has 19 residues. In nucleotides, the CDR3 is TGTGCCAGCTCACCATGGCCTAGCGGGAGTGGGGGGCCATACAATGAGCAGTTCTTC. Amino acids: CASSPWPSGSGGPYNEQFF. The full variable domain, its missing parts supplied by reference TRBV18 and TRBJ2-1, is NAGVMQNPRHLVRRRGQEARLRCSPMKGHSHVYWYRQLPEEGLKFMVYLQKENIIDESGMPKERFSAEFPKEGPSILRIQQVVRGDSAAYFCASSPWPSGSGGPYNEQFFGPGTRLTVL.

On this clone itself: Other DNA sequences in this sample translate to the same CDR3. This chain uses TRBV18 with TRBJ1-1; 8 positions match TRBD1. The V and J ends lost 6 bases and 2 bases, in that order; junction bases with no gene match: 5. CDR1 KGHSH and CDR2 LQKENI come from the germline V gene. The CDR3 runs to 14 residues. The CDR3 sequence is CASSPDRGNTEAFF. In DNA form, the CDR3 reads TGTGCCAGCTCCCCAGACAGGGGCAACACTGAAGCTTTCTTT. The entire variable domain, with the rest obtained from reference TRBV18 and TRBJ1-1, is as follows: NAGVMQNPRHLVRRRGQEARLRCSPMKGHSHVYWYRQLPEEGLKFMVYLQKENIIDESGMPKERFSAEFPKEGPSILRIQQVVRGDSAAYFCASSPDRGNTEAFFGQGTRLTVV.

This chain links TRBV7-8 with TRBJ1-3; weak D call: TRBD1 (6 bases). The CDR3 consists of 14 residues. CDR1 SGHVS and CDR2 FQNEAQ come from the germline V gene. V was cut by 4 bases and J by 1 base, with 8 bases left in between. CDR3 protein: CASSSRGSGNTIYF. The DNA of the CDR3 is TGTGCCAGCAGCTCCAGGGGTTCTGGAAACACCATATATTTT.

The V gene is TRBV11-2, the J gene TRBJ2-1, with D perhaps matching TRBD2 (6 bases). The CDR3 extends over 15 amino acids. CDR1 SGHAT and CDR2 FQNNGV come from the germline V gene. The germline V and J ends were trimmed by 6 bases and 5 bases, with 17 bases remaining between them. The CDR3 loop is CASSSGTSFNNEQFF. The CDR3 DNA sequence: TGTGCCAGCAGTTCCGGGACTTCCTTTAACAATGAGCAGTTCTTC.